This TCR beta chain was profiled in a study of T cell responses to AZD1222 COVID-19 vaccine. Findings and limits, study-wide: Only six individuals given AZD1222 were seropositive at baseline. White British donors predominated, females outnumbered males, and clonal diversity was possibly underestimated.

The CDR3 sequence is 14 residues long. The J segment lost 5 bases and the V segment lost 7 bases, leaving 7 bases of the junction unmatched. Germline CDR1 SNHLY, CDR2 FYNNEI. As to this clone: Its target is not known.

TCRdb keeps only in-frame clones here, not all; method: immunoSEQ multiplex PCR. The table has 52,000 or so clones, roughly 85% seen once. This specimen was peripheral blood, taken on day 0 of MenACWY control vaccination. The receptor comes from an adult in good health. This rearrangement joins TRBV2 to TRBJ1-1; 10 positions agree with TRBD1. The chain's CDR3 is CASNPDRGQTEAFF. Here the CDR3 DNA reads TGTGCCAGCAATCCTGACAGGGGGCAAACTGAAGCTTTCTTT.